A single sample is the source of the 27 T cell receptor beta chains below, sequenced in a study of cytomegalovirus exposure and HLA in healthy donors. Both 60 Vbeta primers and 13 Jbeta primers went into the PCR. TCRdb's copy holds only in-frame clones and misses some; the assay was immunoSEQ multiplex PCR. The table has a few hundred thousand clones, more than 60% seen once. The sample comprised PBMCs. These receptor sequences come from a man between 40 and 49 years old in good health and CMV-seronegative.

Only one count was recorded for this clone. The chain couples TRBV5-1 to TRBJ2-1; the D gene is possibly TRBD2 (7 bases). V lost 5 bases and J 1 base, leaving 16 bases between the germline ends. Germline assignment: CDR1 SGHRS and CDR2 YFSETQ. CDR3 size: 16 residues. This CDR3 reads CASRGGSGASYNEQFF. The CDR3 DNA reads TGCGCCAGCAGGGGGGGCAGCGGGGCTTCCTACAATGAGCAGTTCTTC.

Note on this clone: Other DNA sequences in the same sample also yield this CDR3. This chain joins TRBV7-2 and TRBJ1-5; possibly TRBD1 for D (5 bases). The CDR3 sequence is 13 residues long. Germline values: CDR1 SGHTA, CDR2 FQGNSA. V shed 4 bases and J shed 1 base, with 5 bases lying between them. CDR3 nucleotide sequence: TGTGCCAGCAGCTCAGGGAGCAATCAGCCCCAGCATTTT. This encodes CASSSGSNQPQHF.

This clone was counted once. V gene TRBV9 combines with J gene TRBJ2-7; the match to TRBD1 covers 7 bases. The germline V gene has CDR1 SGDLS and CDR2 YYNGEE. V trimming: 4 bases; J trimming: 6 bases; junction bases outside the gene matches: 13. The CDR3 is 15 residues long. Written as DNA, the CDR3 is TGTGCCAGCAGCAACACCGGGACAGACCTCTCCGAGCAGTACTTC. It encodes CASSNTGTDLSEQYF.

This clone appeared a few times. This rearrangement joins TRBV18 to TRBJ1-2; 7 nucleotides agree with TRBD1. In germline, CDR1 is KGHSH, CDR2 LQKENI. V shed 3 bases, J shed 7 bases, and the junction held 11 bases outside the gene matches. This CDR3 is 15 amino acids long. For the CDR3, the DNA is TGTGCCAGCTCACCCCCGGACAGGAAGGGAGGTGGCTACACCTTC. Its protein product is CASSPPDRKGGGYTF.

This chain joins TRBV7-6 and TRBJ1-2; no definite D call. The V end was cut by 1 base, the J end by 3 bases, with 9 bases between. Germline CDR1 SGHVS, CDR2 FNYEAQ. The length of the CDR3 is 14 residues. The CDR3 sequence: CASSLGDSHYGYTF. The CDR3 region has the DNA TGTGCCAGCAGCTTAGGTGACTCTCACTATGGCTACACCTTC.

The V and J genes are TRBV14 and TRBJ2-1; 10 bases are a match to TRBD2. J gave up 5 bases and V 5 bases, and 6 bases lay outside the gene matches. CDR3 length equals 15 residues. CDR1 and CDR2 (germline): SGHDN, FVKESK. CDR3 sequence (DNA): TGTGCCAGCAGCTACCCTAGCGGGAGCCACAATGAGCAGTTCTTC. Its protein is CASSYPSGSHNEQFF.

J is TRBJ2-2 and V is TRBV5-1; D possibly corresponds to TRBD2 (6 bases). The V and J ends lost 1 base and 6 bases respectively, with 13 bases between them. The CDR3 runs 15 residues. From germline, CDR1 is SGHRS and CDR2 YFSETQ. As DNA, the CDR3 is TGCGCCAGCAGCTTGTTCGGGGGAGGTTCCGGGGAGCTGTTTTTT. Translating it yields CASSLFGGGSGELFF.

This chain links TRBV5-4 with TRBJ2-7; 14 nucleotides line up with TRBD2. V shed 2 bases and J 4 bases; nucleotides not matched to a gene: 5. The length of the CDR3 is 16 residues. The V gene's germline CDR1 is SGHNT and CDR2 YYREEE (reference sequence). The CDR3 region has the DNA TGTGCCAGCAGCTTCGGGGGGACTAGCGGGAGATACGAGCAGTACTTC. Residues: CASSFGGTSGRYEQYF.

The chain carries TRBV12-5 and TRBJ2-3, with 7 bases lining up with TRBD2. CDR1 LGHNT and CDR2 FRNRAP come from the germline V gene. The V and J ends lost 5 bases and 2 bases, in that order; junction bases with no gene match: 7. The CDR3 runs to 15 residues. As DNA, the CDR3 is TGTGCTAGTGGTGGCTACGCGGGAGTCACAGATACGCAGTATTTT. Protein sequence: CASGGYAGVTDTQYF. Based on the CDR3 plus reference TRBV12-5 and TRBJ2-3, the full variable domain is DARVTQTPRHKVTEMGQEVTMRCQPILGHNTVFWYRQTMMQGLELLAYFRNRAPLDDSGMPKDRFSAEMPDATLATLKIQPSEPRDSAVYFCASGGYAGVTDTQYFGPGTRLTVL.

The CDR3 spells CASSIAPGVGETQYF. DNA for the CDR3: TGTGCCAGTAGTATAGCCCCCGGAGTGGGAGAGACCCAGTACTTC. The rearrangement uses TRBV19 and TRBJ2-5, with unresolved D. Between the trimmed V and J ends, which lost 1 base and 4 bases, there was a span of 13 bases. Looked up from germline, CDR1 is LNHDA and CDR2 is SQIVND (reference sequence). The CDR3 is 15 residues long. Variable domain in full (rest from reference TRBV19 and TRBJ2-5): DGGITQSPKYLFRKEGQNVTLSCEQNLNHDAMYWYRQDPGQGLRLIYYSQIVNDFQKGDIAEGYSVSREKKESFPLTVTSAQKNPTAFYLCASSIAPGVGETQYFGPGTRLLVL.

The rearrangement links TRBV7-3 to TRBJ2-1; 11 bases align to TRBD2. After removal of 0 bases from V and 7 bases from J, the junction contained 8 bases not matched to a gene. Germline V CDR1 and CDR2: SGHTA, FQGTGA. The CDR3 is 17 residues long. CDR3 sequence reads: CASSLTGTSGTRNEQFF. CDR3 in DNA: TGTGCCAGCAGCTTAACGGGGACTAGCGGAACCCGGAATGAGCAGTTCTTC.

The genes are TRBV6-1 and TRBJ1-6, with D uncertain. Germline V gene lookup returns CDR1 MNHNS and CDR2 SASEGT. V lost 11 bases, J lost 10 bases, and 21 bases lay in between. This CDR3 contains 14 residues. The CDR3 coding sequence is TGTGCCGGTACAGAATCCCAGGTACAATCACCCCTCCACTTT. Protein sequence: CAGTESQVQSPLHF.

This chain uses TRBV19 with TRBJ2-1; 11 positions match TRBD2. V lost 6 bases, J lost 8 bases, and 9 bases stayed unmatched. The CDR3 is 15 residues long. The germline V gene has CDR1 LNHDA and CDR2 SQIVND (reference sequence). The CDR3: CASSTVAGGRYEQFF. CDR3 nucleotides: TGTGCCAGTAGCACTGTAGCGGGAGGGAGATATGAGCAGTTCTTC.

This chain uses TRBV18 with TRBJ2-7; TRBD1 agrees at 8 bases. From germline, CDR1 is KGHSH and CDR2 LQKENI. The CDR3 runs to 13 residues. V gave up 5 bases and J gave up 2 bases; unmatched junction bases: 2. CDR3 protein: CASSDRGPYEQYF. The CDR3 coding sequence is TGTGCCAGCTCAGACAGGGGCCCCTACGAGCAGTACTTC.

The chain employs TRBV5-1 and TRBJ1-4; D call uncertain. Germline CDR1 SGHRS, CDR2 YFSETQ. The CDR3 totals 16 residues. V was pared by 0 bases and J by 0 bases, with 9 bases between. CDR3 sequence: CASSLGYSATNEKLFF. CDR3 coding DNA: TGCGCCAGCAGCTTGGGGTACAGTGCAACTAATGAAAAACTGTTTTTT.

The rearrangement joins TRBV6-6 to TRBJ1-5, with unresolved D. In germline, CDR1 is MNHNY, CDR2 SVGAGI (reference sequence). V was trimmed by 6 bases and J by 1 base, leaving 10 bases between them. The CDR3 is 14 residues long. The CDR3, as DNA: TGTGCCAGCAGATCTGACACCAGCAATCAGCCCCAGCATTTT. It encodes CASRSDTSNQPQHF.

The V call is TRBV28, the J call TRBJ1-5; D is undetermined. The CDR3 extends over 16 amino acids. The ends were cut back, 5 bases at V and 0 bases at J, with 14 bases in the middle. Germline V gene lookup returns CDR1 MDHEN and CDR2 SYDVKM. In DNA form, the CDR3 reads TGTGCCAGCAGTCTTTCTATTCCCTATAGCAATCAGCCCCAGCATTTT. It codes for CASSLSIPYSNQPQHF.

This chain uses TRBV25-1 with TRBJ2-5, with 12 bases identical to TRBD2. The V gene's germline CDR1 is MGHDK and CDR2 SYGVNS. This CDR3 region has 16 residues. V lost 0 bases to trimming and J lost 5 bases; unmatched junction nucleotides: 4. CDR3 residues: CASSEYILAGGETQYF. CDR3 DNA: TGTGCCAGCAGTGAATATATTCTAGCGGGGGGGGAGACCCAGTACTTC.

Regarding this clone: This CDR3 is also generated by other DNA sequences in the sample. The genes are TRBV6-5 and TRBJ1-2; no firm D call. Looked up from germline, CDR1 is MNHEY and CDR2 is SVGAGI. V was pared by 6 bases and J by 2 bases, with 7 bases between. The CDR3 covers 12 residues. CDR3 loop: CASREGNYGYTF. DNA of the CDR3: TGTGCCAGCAGGGAGGGAAACTATGGCTACACCTTC.

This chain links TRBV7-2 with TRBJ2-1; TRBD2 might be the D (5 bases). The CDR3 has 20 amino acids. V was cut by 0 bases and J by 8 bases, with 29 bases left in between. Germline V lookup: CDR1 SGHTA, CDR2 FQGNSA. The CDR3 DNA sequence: TGTGCCAGCAGCTTAGCGCTTGGATTCGGCGGAGGTGGGGTCTGGGATGAGCAGTTCTTC. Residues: CASSLALGFGGGGVWDEQFF. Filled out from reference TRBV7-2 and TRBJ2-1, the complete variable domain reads GAGVSQSPSNKVTEKGKDVELRCDPISGHTALYWYRQSLGQGLEFLIYFQGNSAPDKSGLPSDRFSAERTGGSVSTLTIQRTQQEDSAVYLCASSLALGFGGGGVWDEQFFGPGTRLTVL.

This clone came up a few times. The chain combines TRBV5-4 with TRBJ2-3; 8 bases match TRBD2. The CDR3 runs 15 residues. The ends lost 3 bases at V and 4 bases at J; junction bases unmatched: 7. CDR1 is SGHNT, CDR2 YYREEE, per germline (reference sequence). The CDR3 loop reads CASSWAGGVADTQYF. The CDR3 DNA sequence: TGTGCCAGCAGCTGGGCGGGAGGAGTTGCAGATACGCAGTATTTT.

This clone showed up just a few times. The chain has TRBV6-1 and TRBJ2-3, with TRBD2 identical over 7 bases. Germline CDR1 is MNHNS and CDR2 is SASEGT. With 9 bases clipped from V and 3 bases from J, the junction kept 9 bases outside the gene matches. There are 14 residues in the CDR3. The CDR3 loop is CASQTGLRTDTQYF. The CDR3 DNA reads TGTGCCAGTCAAACGGGACTAAGGACAGATACGCAGTATTTT.

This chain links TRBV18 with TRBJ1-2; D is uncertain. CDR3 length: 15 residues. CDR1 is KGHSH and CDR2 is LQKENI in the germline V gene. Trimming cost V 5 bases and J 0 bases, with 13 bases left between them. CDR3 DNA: TGTGCCAGCTCATCCGTGGGCAGCCCTAACTATGGCTACACCTTC. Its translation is CASSSVGSPNYGYTF.

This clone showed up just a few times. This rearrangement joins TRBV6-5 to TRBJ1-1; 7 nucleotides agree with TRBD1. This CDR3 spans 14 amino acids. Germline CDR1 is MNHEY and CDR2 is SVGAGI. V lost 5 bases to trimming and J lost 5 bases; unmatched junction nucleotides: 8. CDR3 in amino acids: CASSRRTGGTEAFF. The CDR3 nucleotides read TGTGCCAGCAGTCGGAGGACAGGCGGGACTGAAGCTTTCTTT.

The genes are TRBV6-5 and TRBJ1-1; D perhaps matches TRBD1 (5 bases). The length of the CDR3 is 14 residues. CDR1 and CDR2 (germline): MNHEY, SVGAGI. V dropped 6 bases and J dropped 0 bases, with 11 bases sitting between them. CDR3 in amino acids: CASSLGVLNTEAFF. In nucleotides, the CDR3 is TGTGCCAGCAGCTTAGGGGTCTTGAACACTGAAGCTTTCTTT.

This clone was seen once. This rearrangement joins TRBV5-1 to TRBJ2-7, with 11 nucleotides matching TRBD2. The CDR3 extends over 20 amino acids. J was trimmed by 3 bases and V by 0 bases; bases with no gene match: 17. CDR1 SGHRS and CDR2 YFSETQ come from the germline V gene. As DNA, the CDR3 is TGCGCCAGCAGCTTGGGGGTACCGGGACTAGCGGAACCCCCCCTCTACGAGCAGTACTTC. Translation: CASSLGVPGLAEPPLYEQYF.

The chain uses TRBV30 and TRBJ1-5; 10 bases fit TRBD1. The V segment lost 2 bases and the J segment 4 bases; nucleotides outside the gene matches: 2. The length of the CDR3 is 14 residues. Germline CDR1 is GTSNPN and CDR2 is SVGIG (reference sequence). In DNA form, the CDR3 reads TGTGCCTGGAGTCCGGGACAGGGGAATCAGCCCCAGCATTTT. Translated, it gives CAWSPGQGNQPQHF.